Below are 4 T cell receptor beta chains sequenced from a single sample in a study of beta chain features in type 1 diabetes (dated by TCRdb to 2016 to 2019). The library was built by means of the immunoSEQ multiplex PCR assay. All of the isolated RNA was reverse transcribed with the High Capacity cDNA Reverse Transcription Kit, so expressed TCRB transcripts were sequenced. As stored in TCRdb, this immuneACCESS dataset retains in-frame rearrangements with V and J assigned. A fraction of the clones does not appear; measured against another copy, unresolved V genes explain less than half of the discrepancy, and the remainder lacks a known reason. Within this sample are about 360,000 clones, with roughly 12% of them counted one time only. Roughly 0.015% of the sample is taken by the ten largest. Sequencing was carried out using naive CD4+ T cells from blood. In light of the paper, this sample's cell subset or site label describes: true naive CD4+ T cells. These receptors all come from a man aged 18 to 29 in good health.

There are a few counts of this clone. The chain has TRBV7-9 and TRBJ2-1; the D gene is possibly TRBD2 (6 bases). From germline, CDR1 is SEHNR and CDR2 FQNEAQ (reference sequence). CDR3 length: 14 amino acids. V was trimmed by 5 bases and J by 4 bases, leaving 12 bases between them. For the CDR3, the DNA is TGTGCCAGCAGCAACCGGGACTTATACAATGAGCAGTTCTTC. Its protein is CASSNRDLYNEQFF. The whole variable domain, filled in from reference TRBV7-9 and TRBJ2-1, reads DTGVSQNPRHKITKRGQNVTFRCDPISEHNRLYWYRQTLGQGPEFLTYFQNEAQLEKSRLLSDRFSAERPKGSFSTLEIQRTEQGDSAMYLCASSNRDLYNEQFFGPGTRLTVL.

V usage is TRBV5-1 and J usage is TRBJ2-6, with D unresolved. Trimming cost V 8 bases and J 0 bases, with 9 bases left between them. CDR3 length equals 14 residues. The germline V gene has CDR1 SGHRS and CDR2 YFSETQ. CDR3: CASTQSSGANVLTF. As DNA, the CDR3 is TGCGCCAGTACACAGAGCTCTGGGGCCAACGTCCTGACTTTC.

The CDR3, as DNA: TGTGCCAGCAGCTCGCGGGCAGATACGCAGTATTTT. Residues: CASSSRADTQYF. V usage is TRBV7-2 and J usage is TRBJ2-3; D perhaps matches TRBD2 (5 bases). V was trimmed by 4 bases and J by 4 bases, leaving 6 bases between them. Germline values: CDR1 SGHTA, CDR2 FQGNSA. The CDR3 consists of 12 residues.

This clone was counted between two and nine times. Written as DNA, the CDR3 is TGTGCCAGCAGGCGCGAGACAGGGGACTACAATGAGCAGTTCTTC. As protein: CASRRETGDYNEQFF. The V call is TRBV6-6, the J call TRBJ2-1; TRBD1 agrees at 8 bases. This CDR3 is built from 15 residues. The V segment lost 6 bases and the J segment 3 bases; nucleotides outside the gene matches: 7. Germline CDR1 MNHNY, CDR2 SVGAGI (reference sequence).